This T cell receptor (beta chain) came from a study of blood T cells in healthy people across ages. In the study overall: Using template switching, researchers captured about one barcoded beta molecule for each two T cells.

This clonotype was recorded only once. The antigen is not known. Next came a second PCR, run for about 7 to 12 cycles, which used a sample-barcoded 5' primer along with a J-beta primer mix. Via MiXCR, TCRdb re-called the 5' RACE reads, giving one row per CDR3 protein. The sample has about 970,000 distinct CDR3 sequences, just over 50% seen once. Trimming removed 7 bases from V and 7 bases from J, with 9 bases in between. The germline CDR1 and CDR2 sequences are MNHNY and SVGAGI (reference sequence). There are 11 residues in the CDR3. Study outcomes and limitations: Donor CMV status, an unknown factor, possibly confounded changes in expanded clonotypes. Per-million-T-cell TCR beta diversity fell roughly linearly with age. As naive T cell percentage varied, TCR beta diversity correlated strongly with it.

This sequence was found in an older woman in good health. This chain connects TRBV6-6 to TRBJ2-3, with unresolved D. The sample consisted of blood. The CDR3 bases are TGTGCCAGCAAAAACATACATACGCAGTATTTT. As protein: CASKNIHTQYF.